The sequence of this TCR beta chain was determined in a study of beta chain features in type 1 diabetes. Background on the study: Similarity in age, gender and cell yields was seen between patients and healthy donors.

The germline V gene encodes CDR1 LNHNV and CDR2 YYDKDF (reference sequence). Trimming stripped 0 bases from V and 0 bases from J, with 9 bases between. This CDR3 has 15 amino acids. The entirety of the isolated RNA underwent reverse transcription, so expressed TCRB transcripts were sequenced. Generated by immunoSEQ multiplex PCR, the TCRdb table keeps only in-frame clones and is missing some. The sample has hundreds of thousands of clones; roughly an eighth are singletons. Study results and caveats: A greater similarity of naive, central memory and Treg TCRB repertoires was seen among patients than among healthy donors. For Type 1 diabetes patients, all four CD4+ subsets carried TCRB CDR3s that were moderately but significantly shorter.

Turning to this clone: As yet, its antigen is unknown.

The J gene is TRBJ2-7, the V gene TRBV15; D might be TRBD1 (5 bases). This clonotype was sampled from a man younger than 40 with type 1 diabetes. Material: naive CD4+ T cells from blood. The CDR3 DNA is TGTGCCACCAGCAGAGATCCCCAGGGCTCCTACGAGCAGTACTTC. As protein: CATSRDPQGSYEQYF.